This is a list of T cell receptor beta chains from one sample in a study of cytomegalovirus exposure and HLA in healthy donors. Produced via immunoSEQ multiplex PCR; TCRdb's table is partial and in-frame only. Of around 150,000 clones listed, roughly 80% are singletons. Sample: PBMCs. The origin of the receptors is a man under 40 in good health and CMV-seropositive. The CDR3 runs from the conserved cysteine through the conserved F or W. Fields, in order: D gene, J gene, V gene, clone size, CDR3 DNA, CDR3 protein. D genes are given only for firm matches. Clone sizes are given selectively: once, few, many, or a class where the clone is expanded.

>-|TRBJ1-4|TRBV4-3|-
TGCGCCAGCAGCCAAGTTCATCAGGTTAATGAAAAACTGTTTTTT
CASSQVHQVNEKLFF
>-|TRBJ2-7|TRBV12-5|few
TGTGCTAGTCAGTCCCAGGACGAGCAGTACTTC
CASQSQDEQYF
>-|TRBJ1-1|TRBV27|-
TGTGCCAGCAGTTTATCAGGGGTCATGAACACTGAAGCTTTCTTT
CASSLSGVMNTEAFF
>TRBD1|TRBJ2-5|TRBV11-1|-
TGTGCCAGCAGCTCTCACAGGGGGGAGGAGACCCAGTACTTC
CASSSHRGEETQYF
>TRBD2|TRBJ2-3|TRBV2|-
TGTGCCAGCAGAGGGGGGTCCGGGGGGGCGGATACGCAGTATTTT
CASRGGSGGADTQYF
>-|TRBJ1-5|TRBV5-6|-
TGTGCCAGCAGCCTGGGCTGGGGTGAGGGTAGTCAGCCCCAGCATTTT
CASSLGWGEGSQPQHF
>-|TRBJ2-3|TRBV11-3|-
TGTGCCAGCAGCTTAGGGGGCAGGGGTCTGGATACGCAGTATTTT
CASSLGGRGLDTQYF
>TRBD1|TRBJ1-5|TRBV4-1|-
TGCGCCAGCAGCCAAGGCTTAGGACAGGGGCAGAATAGCAATCAGCCCCAGCATTTT
CASSQGLGQGQNSNQPQHF
>-|TRBJ2-3|TRBV11-2|once
TGTGCCAGCAGCCCCCGCGGGGTCCGGGACAGCACAGATACGCAGTATTTT
CASSPRGVRDSTDTQYF
>TRBD1|TRBJ2-7|TRBV5-1|-
TGTGCCAGCAGCCAGATCGGGACAGGGAACTACGAGCAGTACTTC
CASSQIGTGNYEQYF
>TRBD1|TRBJ2-7|TRBV6-5|-
TGTGCCAGCAGTTGGGGAAGGTTGGGACAGGGTGGGGAGCAGTACTTC
CASSWGRLGQGGEQYF
>-|TRBJ1-1|TRBV5-1|-
TGCGCCAGCAGCTTGGAACAGGGCAACACTGAAGCTTTCTTT
CASSLEQGNTEAFF
>TRBD1|TRBJ1-2|TRBV7-9|-
TGTGCCAGCAGCTTCCGGGACAGGGCGGTTTATGGCTACACCTTC
CASSFRDRAVYGYTF
>TRBD2|TRBJ2-1|TRBV15|-
TGTGCCACCAGCAGAGATCAAGCGGGGGTTGATGAGCAGTTCTTC
CATSRDQAGVDEQFF
>TRBD1|TRBJ1-1|TRBV10-2|-
TGCGCCAGCAGTGAAAGGGACAGGGGGGTGAACACTGAAGCTTTCTTT
CASSERDRGVNTEAFF
>-|TRBJ2-5|TRBV30|-
TGTGCCTGGACGGGGGTCGGGGCGGTTCAAGAGACCCAGTACTTC
CAWTGVGAVQETQYF
>-|TRBJ2-7|TRBV21-1|-
TGTGCCAGCAGCAAATCCGGGACAGGACCCTCCGAGCAGTACTTC
CASSKSGTGPSEQYF
>-|TRBJ2-7|TRBV6-5|-
TGTGCCAGCAGTCCCCGGGGCTACGAGCAGTACTTC
CASSPRGYEQYF
>TRBD1|TRBJ2-1|TRBV5-1|-
TGCGCCAGCAGCTCAGAAGACAGGGGATTTTACAATGAGCAGTTCTTC
CASSSEDRGFYNEQFF
>TRBD2|TRBJ2-3|TRBV9|-
TGTGCCAGCAGCGCGCGGGGGGGCTCCGATACAGATACGCAGTATTTT
CASSARGGSDTDTQYF
>-|TRBJ2-7|TRBV6-1|-
TGTGCCACCGACAAGAAGCAGTACTTC
CATDKKQYF
>-|TRBJ2-7|TRBV7-9|-
TGTGCCAGCAGGCTGACAAGCTCCTACGAGCAGTACTTC
CASRLTSSYEQYF
>TRBD1|TRBJ1-2|TRBV4-3|-
TGCGCCAGCAGCCAAGGCCCTCAGGGGGCGGACTATGGCTACACCTTC
CASSQGPQGADYGYTF
>TRBD1|TRBJ1-2|TRBV2|-
TGTGCCAGCAGTCTATCGACCGGGACAGCCTATGGCTACACCTTC
CASSLSTGTAYGYTF
>-|TRBJ2-2|TRBV21-1|-
TGTGCCAGCAGCATTCCCGGGACAGGATTCTACGGGGAGCTGTTTTTT
CASSIPGTGFYGELFF
>TRBD1|TRBJ2-3|TRBV18|once
TGTGCCAGCTCGCCGGGACAGCGCACAGATACGCAGTATTTT
CASSPGQRTDTQYF